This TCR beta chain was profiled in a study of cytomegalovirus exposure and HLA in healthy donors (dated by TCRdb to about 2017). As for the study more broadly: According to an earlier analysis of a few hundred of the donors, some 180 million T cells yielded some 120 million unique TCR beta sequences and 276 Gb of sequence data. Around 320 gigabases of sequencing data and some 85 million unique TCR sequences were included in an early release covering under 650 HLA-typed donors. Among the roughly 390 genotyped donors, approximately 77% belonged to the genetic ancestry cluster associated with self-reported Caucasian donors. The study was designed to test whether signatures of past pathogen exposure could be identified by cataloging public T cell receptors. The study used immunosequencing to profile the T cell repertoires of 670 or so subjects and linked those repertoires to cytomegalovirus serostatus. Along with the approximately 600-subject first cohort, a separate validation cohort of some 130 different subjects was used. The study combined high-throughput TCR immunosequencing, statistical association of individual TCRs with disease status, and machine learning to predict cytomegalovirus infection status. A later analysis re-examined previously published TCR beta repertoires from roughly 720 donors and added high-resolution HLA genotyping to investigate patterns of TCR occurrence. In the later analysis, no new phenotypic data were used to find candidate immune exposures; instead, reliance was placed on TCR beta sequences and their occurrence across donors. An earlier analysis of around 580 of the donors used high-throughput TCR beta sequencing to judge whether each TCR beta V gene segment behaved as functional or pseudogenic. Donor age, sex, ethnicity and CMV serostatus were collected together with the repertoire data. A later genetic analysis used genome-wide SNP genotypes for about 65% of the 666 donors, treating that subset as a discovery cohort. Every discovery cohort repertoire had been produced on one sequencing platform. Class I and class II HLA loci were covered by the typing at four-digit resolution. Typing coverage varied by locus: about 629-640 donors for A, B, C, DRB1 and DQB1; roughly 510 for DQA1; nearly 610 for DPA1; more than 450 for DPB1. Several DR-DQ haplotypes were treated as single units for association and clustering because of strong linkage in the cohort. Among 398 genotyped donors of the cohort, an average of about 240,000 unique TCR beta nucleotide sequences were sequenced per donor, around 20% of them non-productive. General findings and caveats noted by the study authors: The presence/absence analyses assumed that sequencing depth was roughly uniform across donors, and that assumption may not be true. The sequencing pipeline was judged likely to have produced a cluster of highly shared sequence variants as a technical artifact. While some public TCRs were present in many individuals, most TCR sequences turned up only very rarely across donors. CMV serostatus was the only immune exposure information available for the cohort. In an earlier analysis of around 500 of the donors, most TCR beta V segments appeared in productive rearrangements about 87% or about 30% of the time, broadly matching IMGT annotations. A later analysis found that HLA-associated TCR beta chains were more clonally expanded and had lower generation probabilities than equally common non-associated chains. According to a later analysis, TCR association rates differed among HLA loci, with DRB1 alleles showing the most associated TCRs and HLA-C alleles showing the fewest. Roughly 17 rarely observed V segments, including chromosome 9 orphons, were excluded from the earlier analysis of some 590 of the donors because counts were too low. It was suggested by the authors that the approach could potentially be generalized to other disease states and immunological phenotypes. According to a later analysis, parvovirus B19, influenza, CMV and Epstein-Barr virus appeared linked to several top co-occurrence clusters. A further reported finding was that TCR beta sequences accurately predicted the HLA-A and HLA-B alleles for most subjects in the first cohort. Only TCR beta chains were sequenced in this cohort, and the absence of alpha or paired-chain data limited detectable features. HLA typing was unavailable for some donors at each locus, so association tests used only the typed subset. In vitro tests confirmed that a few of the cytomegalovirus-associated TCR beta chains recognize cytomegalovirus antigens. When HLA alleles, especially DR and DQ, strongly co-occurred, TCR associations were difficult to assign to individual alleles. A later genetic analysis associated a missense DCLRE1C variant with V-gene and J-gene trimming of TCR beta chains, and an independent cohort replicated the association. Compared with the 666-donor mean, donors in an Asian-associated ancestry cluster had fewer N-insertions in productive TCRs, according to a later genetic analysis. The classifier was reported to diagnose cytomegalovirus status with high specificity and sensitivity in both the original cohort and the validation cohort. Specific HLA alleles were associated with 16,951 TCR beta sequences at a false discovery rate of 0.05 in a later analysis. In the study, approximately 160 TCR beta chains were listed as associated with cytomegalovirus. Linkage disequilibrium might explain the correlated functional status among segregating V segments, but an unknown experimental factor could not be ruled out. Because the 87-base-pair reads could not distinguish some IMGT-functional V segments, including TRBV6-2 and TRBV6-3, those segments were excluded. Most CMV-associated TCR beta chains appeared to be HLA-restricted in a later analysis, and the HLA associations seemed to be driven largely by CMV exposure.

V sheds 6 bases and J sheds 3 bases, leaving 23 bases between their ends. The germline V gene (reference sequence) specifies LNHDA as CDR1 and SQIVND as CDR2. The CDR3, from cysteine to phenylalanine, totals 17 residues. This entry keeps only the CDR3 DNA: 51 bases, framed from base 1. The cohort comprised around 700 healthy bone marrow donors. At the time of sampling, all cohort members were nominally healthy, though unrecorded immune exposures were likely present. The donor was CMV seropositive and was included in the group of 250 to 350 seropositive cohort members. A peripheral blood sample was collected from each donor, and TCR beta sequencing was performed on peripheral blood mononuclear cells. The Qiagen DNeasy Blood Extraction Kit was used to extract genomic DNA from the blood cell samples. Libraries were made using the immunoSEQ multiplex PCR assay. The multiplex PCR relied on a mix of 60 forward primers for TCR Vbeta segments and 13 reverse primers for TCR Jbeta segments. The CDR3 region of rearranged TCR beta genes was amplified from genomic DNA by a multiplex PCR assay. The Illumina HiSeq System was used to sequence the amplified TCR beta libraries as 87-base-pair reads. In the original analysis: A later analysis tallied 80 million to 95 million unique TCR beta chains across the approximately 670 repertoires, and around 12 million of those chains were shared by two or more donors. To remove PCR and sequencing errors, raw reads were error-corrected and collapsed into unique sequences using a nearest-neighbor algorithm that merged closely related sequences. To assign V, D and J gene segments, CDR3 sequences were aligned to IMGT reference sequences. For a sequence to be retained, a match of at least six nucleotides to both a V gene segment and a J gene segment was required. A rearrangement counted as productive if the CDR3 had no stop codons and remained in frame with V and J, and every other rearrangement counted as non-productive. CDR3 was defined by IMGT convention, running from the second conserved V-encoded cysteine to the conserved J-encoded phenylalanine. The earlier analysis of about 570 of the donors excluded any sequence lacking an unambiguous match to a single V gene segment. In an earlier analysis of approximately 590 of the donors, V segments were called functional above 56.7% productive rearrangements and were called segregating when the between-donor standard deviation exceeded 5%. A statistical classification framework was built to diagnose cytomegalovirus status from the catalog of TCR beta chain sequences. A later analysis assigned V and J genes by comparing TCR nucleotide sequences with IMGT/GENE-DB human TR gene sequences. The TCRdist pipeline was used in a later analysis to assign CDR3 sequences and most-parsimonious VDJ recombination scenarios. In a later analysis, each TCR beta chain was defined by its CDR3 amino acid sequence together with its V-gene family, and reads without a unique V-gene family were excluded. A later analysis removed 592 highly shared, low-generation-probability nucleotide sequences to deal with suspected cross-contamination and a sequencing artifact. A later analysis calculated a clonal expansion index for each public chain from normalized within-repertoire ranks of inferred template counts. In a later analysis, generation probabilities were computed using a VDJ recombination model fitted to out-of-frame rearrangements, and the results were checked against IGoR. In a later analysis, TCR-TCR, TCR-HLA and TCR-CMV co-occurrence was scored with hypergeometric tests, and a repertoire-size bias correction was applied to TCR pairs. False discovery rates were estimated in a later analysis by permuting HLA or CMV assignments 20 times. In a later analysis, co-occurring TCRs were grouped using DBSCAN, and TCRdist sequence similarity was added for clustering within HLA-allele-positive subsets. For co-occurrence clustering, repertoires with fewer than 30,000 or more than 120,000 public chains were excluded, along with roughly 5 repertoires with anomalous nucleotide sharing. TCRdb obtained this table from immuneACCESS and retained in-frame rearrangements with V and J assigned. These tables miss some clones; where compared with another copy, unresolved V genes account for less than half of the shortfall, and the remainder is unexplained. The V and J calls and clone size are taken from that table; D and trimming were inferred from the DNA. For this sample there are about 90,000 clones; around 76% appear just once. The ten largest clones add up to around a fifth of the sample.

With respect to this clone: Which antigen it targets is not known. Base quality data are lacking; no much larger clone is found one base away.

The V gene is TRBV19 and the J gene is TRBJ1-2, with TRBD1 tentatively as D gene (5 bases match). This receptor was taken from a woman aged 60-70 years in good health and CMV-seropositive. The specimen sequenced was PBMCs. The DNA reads TGTGCCAGTAGGCCCTGGGCTCTGCAGGGAAAGTACTATGGCTACACCTTC. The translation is CASRPWALQGKYYGYTF.